Included here is one TCR beta chain sequence, with context. Its target is unknown. CDR1 and CDR2 from the germline V gene are MDHEN and SYDVKM. The CDR3 length is 11 residues. Trimming pared 5 bases from V and 6 bases from J, leaving 8 bases between. Method: immunoSEQ multiplex PCR; TCRdb's copy keeps in-frame clones and lacks some. The repertoire holds about 89,000 clones, about 94% seen once, with about 0.2% in the top ten. This entry is derived from a study of graft-versus-host responses after intestinal transplantation. Study overall: Transplants were multivisceral, liver-intestinal, or isolated intestinal. Overall study findings and caveats: Early after transplant, HvG declines were associated with peak levels of circulating GvH clones. Elevated graft-versus-host to host-versus-graft clonal ratios in allografts were recorded for patients with graft-donor T cell macrochimerism. GvH clones were identified in recipient marrow, with some first appearing in ileum or blood.

This chain joins TRBV28 and TRBJ2-7; no reliable D call. Sequenced material: unstimulated CD4+ T cells sorted from spleen or lymph node cells, taken before transplant. This sequence was found in a human donor who was the organ donor for an intestinal transplant. CDR3 DNA: TGTGCCAGCAGTCTGGTGGGCGAGCAGTACTTC. Protein: CASSLVGEQYF.